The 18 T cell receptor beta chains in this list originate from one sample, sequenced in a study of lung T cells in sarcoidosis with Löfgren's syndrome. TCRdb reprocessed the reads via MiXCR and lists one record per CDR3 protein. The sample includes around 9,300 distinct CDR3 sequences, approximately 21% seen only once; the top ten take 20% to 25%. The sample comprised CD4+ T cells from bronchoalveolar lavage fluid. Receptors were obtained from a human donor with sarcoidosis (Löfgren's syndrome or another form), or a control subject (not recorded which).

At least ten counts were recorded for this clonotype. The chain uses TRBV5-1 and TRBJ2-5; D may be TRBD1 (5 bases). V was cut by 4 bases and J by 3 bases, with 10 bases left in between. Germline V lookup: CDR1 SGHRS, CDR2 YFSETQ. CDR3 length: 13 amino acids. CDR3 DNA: TGCGCCAGCAGCCAGGGCAGGAAAGAGACCCAGTACTTC. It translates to CASSQGRKETQYF.

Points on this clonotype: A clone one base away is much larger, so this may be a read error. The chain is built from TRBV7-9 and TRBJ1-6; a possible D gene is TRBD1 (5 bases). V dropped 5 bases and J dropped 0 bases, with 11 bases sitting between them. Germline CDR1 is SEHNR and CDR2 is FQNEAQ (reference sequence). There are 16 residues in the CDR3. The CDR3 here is CASSPPGSSYNSPLHF. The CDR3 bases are TGTGCCAGCAGCCCCCCAGGGAGCTCCTATAATTCACCCCTCCACTTT.

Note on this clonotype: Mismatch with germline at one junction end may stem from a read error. CDR3 residues: CAGRRGQGYEQYF. The CDR3, as DNA: TGTGCCGGCAGGCGAGGGCAGGGGTACGAGCAGTACTTC. V usage is TRBV28 and J usage is TRBJ2-7; D might be TRBD1 (6 bases). Germline loops: CDR1 MDHEN, CDR2 SYDVKM. CDR3 length: 13 amino acids.

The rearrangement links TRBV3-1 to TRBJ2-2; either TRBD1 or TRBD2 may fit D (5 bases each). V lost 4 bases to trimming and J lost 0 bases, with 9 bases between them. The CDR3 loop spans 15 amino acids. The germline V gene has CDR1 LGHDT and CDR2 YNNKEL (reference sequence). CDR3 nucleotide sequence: TGTGCCAGCAGCCTCGGGGCCGCGAACACCGGGGAGCTGTTTTTT. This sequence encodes CASSLGAANTGELFF.

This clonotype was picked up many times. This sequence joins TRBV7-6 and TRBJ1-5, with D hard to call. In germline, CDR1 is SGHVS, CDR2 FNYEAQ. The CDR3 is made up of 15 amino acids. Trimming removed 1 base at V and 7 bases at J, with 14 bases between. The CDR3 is CASSLEGSGRQPQHF. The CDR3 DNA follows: TGTGCCAGCAGCTTAGAAGGGTCTGGAAGGCAGCCCCAGCATTTT. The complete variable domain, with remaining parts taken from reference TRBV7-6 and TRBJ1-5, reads GAGVSQSPRYKVTKRGQDVALRCDPISGHVSLYWYRQALGQGPEFLTYFNYEAQQDKSGLPNDRFSAERPEGSISTLTIQRTEQRDSAMYRCASSLEGSGRQPQHFGDGTRLSIL.

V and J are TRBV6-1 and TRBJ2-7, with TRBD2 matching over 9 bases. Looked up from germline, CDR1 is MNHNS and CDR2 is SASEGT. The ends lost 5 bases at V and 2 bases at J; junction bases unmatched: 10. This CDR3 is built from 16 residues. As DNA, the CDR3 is TGTGCCAGCAGTCCCGTTGGTGCGGGGGGGACCTACGAGCAGTACTTC. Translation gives CASSPVGAGGTYEQYF.

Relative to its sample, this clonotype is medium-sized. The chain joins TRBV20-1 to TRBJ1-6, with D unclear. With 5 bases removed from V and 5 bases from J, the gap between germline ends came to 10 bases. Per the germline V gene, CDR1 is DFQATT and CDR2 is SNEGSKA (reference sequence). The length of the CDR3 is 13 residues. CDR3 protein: CSALTANNSPLHF. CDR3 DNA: TGCAGTGCTCTGACTGCAAATAATTCACCCCTCCACTTT.

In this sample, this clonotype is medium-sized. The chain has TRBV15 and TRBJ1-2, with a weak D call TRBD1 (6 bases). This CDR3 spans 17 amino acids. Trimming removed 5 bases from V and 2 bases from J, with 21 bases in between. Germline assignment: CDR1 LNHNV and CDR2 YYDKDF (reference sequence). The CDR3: CATSGRRRTALNYGYTF. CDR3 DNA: TGTGCCACCAGCGGGCGGCGAAGGACAGCCTTAAACTATGGCTACACCTTC.

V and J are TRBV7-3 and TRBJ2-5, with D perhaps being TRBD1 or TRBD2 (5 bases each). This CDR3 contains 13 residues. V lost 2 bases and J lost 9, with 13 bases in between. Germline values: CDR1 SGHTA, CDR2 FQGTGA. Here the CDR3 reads CASSLSGTGPQYF. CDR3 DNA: TGTGCCAGCAGCTTATCCGGGACCGGGCCCCAGTACTTC.

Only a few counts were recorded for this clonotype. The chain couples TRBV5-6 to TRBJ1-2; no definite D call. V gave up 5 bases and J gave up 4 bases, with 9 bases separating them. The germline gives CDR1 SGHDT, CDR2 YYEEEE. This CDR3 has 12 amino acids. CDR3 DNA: TGTGCCAGCAGGGACCGTTTCTATGGCTACACCTTC. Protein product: CASRDRFYGYTF.

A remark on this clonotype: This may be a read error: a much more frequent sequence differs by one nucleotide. The CDR3 nucleotides read TGTGCCAGCACACACAGGGTTGACACTGAAGCTTTCTTT. It specifies CASTHRVDTEAFF. The rearrangement uses TRBV18 and TRBJ1-1; maybe TRBD1 (6 bases). V was clipped by 8 bases and J by 3 bases, with 13 bases between them. Germline CDR1 and CDR2: KGHSH and LQKENI. The CDR3 runs to 13 residues.

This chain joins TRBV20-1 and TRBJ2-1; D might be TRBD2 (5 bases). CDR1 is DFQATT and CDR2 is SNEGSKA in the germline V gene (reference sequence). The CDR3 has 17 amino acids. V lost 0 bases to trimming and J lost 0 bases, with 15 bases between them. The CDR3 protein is CSARDQRLAGSYNEQFF. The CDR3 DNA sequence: TGCAGTGCTAGAGATCAACGGCTAGCTGGCTCCTACAATGAGCAGTTCTTC.

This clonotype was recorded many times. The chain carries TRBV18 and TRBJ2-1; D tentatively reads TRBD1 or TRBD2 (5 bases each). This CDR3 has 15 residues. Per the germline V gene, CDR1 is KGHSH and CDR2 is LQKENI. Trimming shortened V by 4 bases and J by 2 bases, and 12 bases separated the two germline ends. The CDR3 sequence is CASSQRDPTYNEQFF. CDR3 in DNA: TGTGCCAGCTCACAGAGGGACCCTACCTACAATGAGCAGTTCTTC.

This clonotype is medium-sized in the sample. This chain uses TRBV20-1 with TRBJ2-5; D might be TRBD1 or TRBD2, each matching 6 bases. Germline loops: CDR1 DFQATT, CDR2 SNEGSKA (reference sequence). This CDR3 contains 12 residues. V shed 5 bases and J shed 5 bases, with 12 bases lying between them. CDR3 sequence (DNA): TGCAGTGCTCGCTGGGGGGCGGAGACCCAGTACTTC. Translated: CSARWGAETQYF.

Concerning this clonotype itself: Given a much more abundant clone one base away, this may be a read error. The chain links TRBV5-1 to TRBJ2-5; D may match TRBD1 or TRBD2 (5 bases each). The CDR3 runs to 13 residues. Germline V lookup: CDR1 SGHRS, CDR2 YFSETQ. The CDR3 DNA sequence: TGCGCCAGCGGCTTGGTGGGGGACGAGACCCAGTACTTC. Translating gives CASGLVGDETQYF.

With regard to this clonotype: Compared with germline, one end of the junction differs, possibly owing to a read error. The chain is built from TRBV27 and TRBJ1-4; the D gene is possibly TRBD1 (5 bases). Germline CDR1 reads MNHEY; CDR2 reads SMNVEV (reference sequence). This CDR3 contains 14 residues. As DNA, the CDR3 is TGTGCCAGCAGCATGACAGCAACTAGTGAAAAACTGTTTTTT. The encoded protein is CASSMTATSEKLFF.

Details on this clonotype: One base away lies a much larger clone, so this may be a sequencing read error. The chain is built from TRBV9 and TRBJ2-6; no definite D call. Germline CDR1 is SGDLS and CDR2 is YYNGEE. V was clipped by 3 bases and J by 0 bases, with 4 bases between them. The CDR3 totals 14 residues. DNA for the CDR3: TGTGCCAGCAGCGCACCCTCTGGGGCCAACGTCCTGACTTTC. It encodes CASSAPSGANVLTF.

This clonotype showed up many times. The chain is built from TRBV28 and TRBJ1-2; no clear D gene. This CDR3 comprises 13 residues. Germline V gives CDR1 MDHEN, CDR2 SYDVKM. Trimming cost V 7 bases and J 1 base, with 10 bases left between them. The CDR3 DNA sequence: TGTGCCAGCACCCCGGGCGTTAACTATGGCTACACCTTC. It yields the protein CASTPGVNYGYTF.